The 25 T cell receptor beta chains presented below share a single source sample, sequenced in a study of Ad26.COV2.S vaccination and SARS-CoV-2 variants. Stated treatment: around 19 received Ad26.COV2.S at low or high dose, single or two shots; about 5 received placebo; per-sample allocation not given. The investigators took samples on day 63 after the first vaccine or placebo injection. Here immunoSEQ multiplex PCR was the method, and the copy in TCRdb shows in-frame clones only, minus some. The sample comprises about 470,000 clones, less than 95% of which are singletons, and roughly 4.3% rests with the top ten. The sample in question was peripheral blood, obtained in a trial of Ad26.COV2.S vaccine versus placebo. Receptors were obtained from a person between 18 and 59 years old who received the Ad26.COV2.S COVID-19 vaccine or a placebo.

DNA for the CDR3: TGCGCCAGCAGCTTATCACCGGGACAGGGAAATTCACCCCTCCACTTT. Encoded protein: CASSLSPGQGNSPLHF. The chain joins TRBV5-1 to TRBJ1-6, with 9 bases that match TRBD1. This CDR3 spans 16 amino acids. Unmatched junction bases numbered 7, after V lost 2 bases and J lost 7 bases. Germline-derived CDR1 and CDR2 are SGHRS and YFSETQ.

The chain employs TRBV7-8 and TRBJ2-2; 8 nucleotides align to TRBD1. The CDR3 consists of 15 residues. Germline CDR1 and CDR2: SGHVS and FQNEAQ. After removal of 5 bases from V and 8 bases from J, the junction contained 10 bases not matched to a gene. The CDR3 region has the DNA TGTGCCAGCAGCCCGGGACAGGCGAGGGCGGGGGAGCTGTTTTTT. It yields the protein CASSPGQARAGELFF.

This sequence joins TRBV21-1 and TRBJ2-7; the table's D call, TRBD2, was not checked against the DNA. TRBV21-1 is designated a pseudogene. The CDR3 covers 15 residues. CDR3 nucleotides: TGTGCCAGCAGCTCCCAACGGAGCGGGGGCTACGAGCAGTACTTC. It specifies CASSSQRSGGYEQYF.

This clone was recorded a few times. V gene TRBV3-1 (or the pseudogene TRBV3-2) combines with J gene TRBJ2-7; 7 nucleotides align to TRBD2. The CDR3 has 17 residues. Trimming at V came to 0 bases and at J to 0 bases, leaving 8 bases not matched to a gene. The germline CDR1 and CDR2 sequences are LGHDT and YNNKEL (reference sequence). CDR3 region: CASSQDWTRKSSYEQYF. DNA for the CDR3: TGTGCCAGCAGCCAAGATTGGACTAGGAAGAGCTCCTACGAGCAGTACTTC.

The chain is built from TRBV7-9 and TRBJ2-5, with 8 bases aligning to TRBD1. The CDR3 is 16 amino acids. V trimming: 4 bases; J trimming: 5 bases; junction bases outside the gene matches: 12. The V gene's germline CDR1 is SEHNR and CDR2 FQNEAQ (reference sequence). CDR3 sequence (DNA): TGTGCCAGCAGCTCTGGAACTCAGGGGGCCGGTGAGACCCAGTACTTC. It is translated as CASSSGTQGAGETQYF.

This clone was seen a single time. V is TRBV5-4 and J is TRBJ1-1, with D possibly TRBD1 on 5 matching bases. Between the trimmed V and J ends, which lost 5 bases and 4 bases, there was a span of 15 bases. From germline, CDR1 is SGHNT and CDR2 YYREEE (reference sequence). This CDR3 is 14 amino acids long. The CDR3 region is CASRTLVQGTEAFF. In nucleotides, the CDR3 is TGTGCCAGCAGAACGTTGGTGCAGGGCACTGAAGCTTTCTTT.

This clone was counted ten times or more. Here the CDR3 reads CASSVGANSYNEQFF. Written as DNA, the CDR3 is TGTGCCAGCAGCGTAGGGGCGAACTCCTACAATGAGCAGTTCTTC. V and J are TRBV9 and TRBJ2-1; the D is unclear. Germline values: CDR1 SGDLS, CDR2 YYNGEE. The ends were cut back, 0 bases at V and 0 bases at J, with 7 bases in the middle. This CDR3 has 15 residues.

The genes are TRBV24-1 and TRBJ2-5, with D possibly being TRBD1 or TRBD2 (5 bases each). This CDR3 region has 14 residues. Germline assignment: CDR1 KGHDR and CDR2 SFDVKD. V lost 7 bases and J 2 bases, leaving 13 bases between the germline ends. CDR3 region: CATRGVGVQETQYF. The CDR3 nucleotides read TGTGCCACCAGGGGGGTAGGGGTGCAAGAGACCCAGTACTTC.

V usage is TRBV29-1 and J usage is TRBJ2-3, with 9 nucleotides matching TRBD2. Per germline, CDR1 SQVTM and CDR2 ANQGSEA. The CDR3 is made up of 15 amino acids. With 7 bases clipped from V and 3 bases from J, the junction kept 11 bases outside the gene matches. CDR3 nucleotide sequence: TGCAGCGCTCTGGGGGGACTAGCCTTTACAGATACGCAGTATTTT. It translates to CSALGGLAFTDTQYF.

The rearrangement uses TRBV6-2 or TRBV6-3 and TRBJ1-5; unclear D gene. The CDR3 covers 14 residues. Germline loops: CDR1 MNHEY, CDR2 SVGEGT. Trimming removed 0 bases from V and 6 bases from J, with 9 bases in between. CDR3 sequence reads: CASSYSGYGQPQHF. DNA for the CDR3: TGTGCCAGCAGTTACTCAGGGTACGGTCAGCCCCAGCATTTT.

The J gene is TRBJ2-1, the V gene TRBV24-1; D may be TRBD2 (6 bases). Germline CDR1 and CDR2: KGHDR and SFDVKD. This CDR3 has 16 residues. Trimming took off 1 base at V and 6 bases at J, with 15 bases between the two ends. The CDR3 DNA is TGTGCCACCAGTGATTTTTTAGGAGGGGATTCCAATGAGCAGTTCTTC. Amino acid sequence: CATSDFLGGDSNEQFF.

The chain is built from TRBV5-6 and TRBJ2-7; 10 bases fit TRBD2. The CDR3 contains 15 residues. Germline V CDR1 and CDR2: SGHDT, YYEEEE. The V gene end was trimmed by 0 bases and the J gene end by 2 bases; junction bases not matched to a gene: 2. The CDR3 nucleotides read TGTGCCAGCAGCTTGGGCCTAGCGGGAGCCTACGAGCAGTACTTC. This sequence encodes CASSLGLAGAYEQYF.

The chain is built from TRBV18 and TRBJ1-2; 9 bases agree with TRBD1. This CDR3 spans 17 amino acids. CDR1 KGHSH and CDR2 LQKENI come from the germline V gene. J lost 2 bases, V lost 5 bases, and 12 bases had no gene match. CDR3 loop: CASSSLRTGVKNYGYTF. In nucleotides, the CDR3 is TGTGCCAGCTCATCCTTACGGACAGGGGTGAAGAACTATGGCTACACCTTC.

This clone was observed once. The rearrangement uses TRBV7-8 and TRBJ2-3; 13 bases agree with TRBD2. Germline assignment: CDR1 SGHVS and CDR2 FQNEAQ. J was trimmed by 3 bases and V by 5 bases; bases with no gene match: 5. This CDR3 has 16 amino acids. The CDR3 DNA sequence: TGTGCCAGCAGCCCGGGACTAGCGGGACTTACAGATACGCAGTATTTT. This codes for CASSPGLAGLTDTQYF.

This clone was picked up a small number of times. V usage is TRBV6-2 or TRBV6-3 and J usage is TRBJ2-7, with 8 nucleotides matching TRBD2. CDR1 is MNHEY, CDR2 SVGEGT, per germline. Unmatched junction bases numbered 16, after V lost 6 bases and J lost 3 bases. CDR3 length: 17 amino acids. The CDR3: CASSPTTGLVIGYEQYF. DNA for the CDR3: TGTGCCAGCAGCCCGACGACGGGACTAGTTATAGGCTACGAGCAGTACTTC.

The chain uses TRBV7-9 and TRBJ1-5; D not resolved. CDR3 size: 14 residues. Germline loops: CDR1 SEHNR, CDR2 FQNEAQ (reference sequence). The germline V and J ends were trimmed by 1 base and 6 bases, with 10 bases remaining between them. CDR3 loop: CASSLGVGFQPQHF. The CDR3 nucleotides read TGTGCCAGCAGCTTAGGCGTGGGATTTCAGCCCCAGCATTTT.

This chain connects TRBV27 to TRBJ2-1; weak D call: TRBD2 (7 bases). CDR1 MNHEY and CDR2 SMNVEV come from the germline V gene (reference sequence). Trimming removed 7 bases from V and 2 bases from J, with 15 bases in between. The CDR3 covers 15 residues. CDR3 sequence (DNA): TGTGCCAGCAAACAGGGCGGGAGTCCCTACAATGAGCAGTTCTTC. This translates into CASKQGGSPYNEQFF.

This clone was observed a single time. The rearrangement joins TRBV21-1 to TRBJ1-5; the table's D call of TRBD1 was not tested on the DNA. TRBV21-1 is a recognized pseudogene. This CDR3 is 16 amino acids long. The CDR3 loop is CASSNTGTGALRPQHF. In nucleotides, the CDR3 is TGTGCCAGCAGCAACACCGGGACAGGGGCTTTGAGGCCCCAGCATTTT.

The chain combines TRBV7-6 with TRBJ2-1, with TRBD1 identical over 7 bases. V lost 3 bases to trimming and J lost 4 bases; unmatched junction nucleotides: 9. Per the germline V gene, CDR1 is SGHVS and CDR2 is FNYEAQ. The CDR3 is made up of 16 amino acids. The CDR3 protein is CASSFPGQSFYNEQFF. CDR3 bases: TGTGCCAGCAGCTTCCCGGGACAGAGTTTTTACAATGAGCAGTTCTTC.

The chain combines TRBV6-5 with TRBJ1-4; D unresolved. The CDR3 contains 15 residues. Germline V gives CDR1 MNHEY, CDR2 SVGAGI. V lost 0 bases, J lost 8 bases, and 13 bases lay in between. CDR3 sequence reads: CASSYSKVPGEKLFF. CDR3 nucleotides: TGTGCCAGCAGTTACTCGAAGGTTCCGGGGGAAAAACTGTTTTTT.

The V call is TRBV28, the J call TRBJ2-7; 9 bases line up with TRBD1. The CDR3 is made up of 16 amino acids. Per germline, CDR1 MDHEN and CDR2 SYDVKM. V was clipped by 4 bases and J by 0 bases; unmatched bases: 7. The CDR3: CASSSTGTGSSYEQYF. In DNA form, the CDR3 reads TGTGCCAGCAGTTCCACCGGGACAGGGAGCTCCTACGAGCAGTACTTC. The variable domain in full, completed from reference TRBV28 and TRBJ2-7, reads DVKVTQSSRYLVKRTGEKVFLECVQDMDHENMFWYRQDPGLGLRLIYFSYDVKMKEKGDIPEGYSVSREKKERFSLILESASTNQTSMYLCASSSTGTGSSYEQYFGPGTRLTVT.

In nucleotides, the CDR3 is TGTGCCATCCGTGGGACTAGCGGGAATGGGTCCCCCTACAATGAGCAGTTCTTC. Its protein is CAIRGTSGNGSPYNEQFF. The chain carries TRBV10-3 and TRBJ2-1; 13 bases fit TRBD2. J gave up 2 bases and V 8 bases, and 12 bases lay outside the gene matches. Germline CDR1 ENHRY, CDR2 SYGVKD. The CDR3 runs to 18 residues.

The chain joins TRBV2 to TRBJ2-1; 12 bases line up with TRBD2. Germline V gene lookup returns CDR1 SNHLY and CDR2 FYNNEI. There are 15 residues in the CDR3. The J segment lost 7 bases and the V segment lost 4 bases, leaving 5 bases of the junction unmatched. CDR3 nucleotide sequence: TGTGCCAGCAGTGGGGGAACTAGCGGGAGGAATGAGCAGTTCTTC. Amino acids: CASSGGTSGRNEQFF.

This rearrangement joins TRBV19 to TRBJ1-2; unclear D gene. Germline V lookup: CDR1 LNHDA, CDR2 SQIVND (reference sequence). CDR3 size: 13 residues. V shed 3 bases and J shed 8 bases, with 13 bases lying between them. CDR3 in amino acids: CASSIDGREGYTF. The CDR3 region has the DNA TGTGCCAGTAGTATTGATGGTCGGGAGGGCTACACCTTC.

The chain carries TRBV29-1 and TRBJ1-2; 7 bases line up with TRBD1. CDR3 size: 14 residues. The V and J ends lost 3 bases and 1 base, in that order; junction bases with no gene match: 5. Germline CDR1 SQVTM, CDR2 ANQGSEA. CDR3 amino acids: CSVDRTGLNYGYTF. As DNA, the CDR3 is TGCAGCGTTGACCGGACAGGCCTTAACTATGGCTACACCTTC.